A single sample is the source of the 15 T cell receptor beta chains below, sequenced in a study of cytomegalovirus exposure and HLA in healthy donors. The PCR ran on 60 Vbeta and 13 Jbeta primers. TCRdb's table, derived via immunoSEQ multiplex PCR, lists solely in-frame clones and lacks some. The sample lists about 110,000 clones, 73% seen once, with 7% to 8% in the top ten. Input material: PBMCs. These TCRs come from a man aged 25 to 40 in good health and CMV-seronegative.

CDR3 nucleotide sequence: TGTGCCAGCAGCATACGTAGCGGGAGTCTGATAGATACGCAGTATTTT. Protein sequence: CASSIRSGSLIDTQYF. This chain links TRBV7-8 with TRBJ2-3, with 9 bases identical to TRBD2. Germline values: CDR1 SGHVS, CDR2 FQNEAQ. After removal of 5 bases from V and 5 bases from J, the junction contained 11 bases not matched to a gene. The CDR3 extends over 16 amino acids. Variable domain in full (rest from reference TRBV7-8 and TRBJ2-3): GAGVSQSPRYKVAKRGQDVALRCDPISGHVSLFWYQQALGQGPEFLTYFQNEAQLDKSGLPSDRFFAERPEGSVSTLKIQRTQQEDSAVYLCASSIRSGSLIDTQYFGPGTRLTVL.

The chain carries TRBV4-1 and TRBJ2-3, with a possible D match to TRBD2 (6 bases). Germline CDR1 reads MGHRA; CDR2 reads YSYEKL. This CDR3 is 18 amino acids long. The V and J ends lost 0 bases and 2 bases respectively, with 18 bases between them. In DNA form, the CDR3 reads TGCGCCAGCAGCCAAGATCGAGGGTCTAGCGATTTCACAGATACGCAGTATTTT. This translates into CASSQDRGSSDFTDTQYF.

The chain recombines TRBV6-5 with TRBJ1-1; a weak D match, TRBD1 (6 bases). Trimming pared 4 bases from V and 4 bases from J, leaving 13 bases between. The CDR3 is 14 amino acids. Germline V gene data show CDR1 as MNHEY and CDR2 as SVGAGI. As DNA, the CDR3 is TGTGCCAGCAGTTTCTCGAGGGGGTCCACTGAAGCTTTCTTT. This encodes CASSFSRGSTEAFF.

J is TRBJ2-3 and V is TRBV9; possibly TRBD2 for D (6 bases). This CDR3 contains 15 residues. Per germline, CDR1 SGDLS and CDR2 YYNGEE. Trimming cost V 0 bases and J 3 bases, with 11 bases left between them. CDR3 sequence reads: CASSVGRAGTDTQYF. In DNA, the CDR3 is TGTGCCAGCAGCGTAGGCAGGGCGGGGACAGATACGCAGTATTTT.

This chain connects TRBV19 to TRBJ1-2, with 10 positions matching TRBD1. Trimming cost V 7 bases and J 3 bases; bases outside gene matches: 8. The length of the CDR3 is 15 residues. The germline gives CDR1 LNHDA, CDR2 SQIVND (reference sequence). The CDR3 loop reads CASNRQGARDYGYTF. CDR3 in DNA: TGTGCCAGTAATAGACAGGGGGCGCGCGACTATGGCTACACCTTC.

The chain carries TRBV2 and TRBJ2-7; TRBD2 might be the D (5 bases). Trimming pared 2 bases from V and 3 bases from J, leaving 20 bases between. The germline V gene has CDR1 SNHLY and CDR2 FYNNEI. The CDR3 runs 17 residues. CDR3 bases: TGTGCCAGCAGTGAATCGGCTAGCACAATCAGTCTCTACGAGCAGTACTTC. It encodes CASSESASTISLYEQYF.

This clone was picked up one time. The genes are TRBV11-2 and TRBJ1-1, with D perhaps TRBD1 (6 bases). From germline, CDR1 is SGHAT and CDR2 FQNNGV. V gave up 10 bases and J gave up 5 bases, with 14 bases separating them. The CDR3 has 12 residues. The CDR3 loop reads CATGQRGTEAFF. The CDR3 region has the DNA TGTGCCACTGGACAGAGGGGGACTGAAGCTTTCTTT.

The CDR3 nucleotides are TGTGCCAGCAGTTCCTCCGCGGGACAGGGCTACAATGAGCAGTTCTTC. Translating gives CASSSSAGQGYNEQFF. This chain uses TRBV6-5 with TRBJ2-1; the match to TRBD1 covers 9 bases. This CDR3 region has 16 residues. The J segment lost 3 bases and the V segment lost 4 bases, leaving 7 bases of the junction unmatched. Germline lookup yields CDR1 MNHEY and CDR2 SVGAGI.

CDR3 residues: CATSRGVQGTYEQYF. Written as DNA, the CDR3 is TGTGCCACCAGCAGAGGAGTACAGGGAACCTACGAGCAGTACTTC. The rearrangement uses TRBV15 and TRBJ2-7, with D perhaps matching TRBD1 (6 bases). V was shortened by 1 base and J by 2 bases, with 12 bases between the two germline ends. Germline V lookup: CDR1 LNHNV, CDR2 YYDKDF (reference sequence). CDR3 length: 15 amino acids. Full variable domain (remainder filled in from reference TRBV15 and TRBJ2-7): DAMVIQNPRYQVTQFGKPVTLSCSQTLNHNVMYWYQQKSSQAPKLLFHYYDKDFNNEADTPDNFQSRRPNTSFCFLDIRSPGLGDTAMYLCATSRGVQGTYEQYFGPGTRLTVT.

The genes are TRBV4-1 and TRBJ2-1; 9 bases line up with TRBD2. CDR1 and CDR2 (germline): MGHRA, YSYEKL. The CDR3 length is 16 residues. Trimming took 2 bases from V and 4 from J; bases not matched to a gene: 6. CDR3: CASSQQTSGSYNEQFF. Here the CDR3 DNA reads TGCGCCAGCAGCCAACAAACTAGCGGGTCGTACAATGAGCAGTTCTTC.

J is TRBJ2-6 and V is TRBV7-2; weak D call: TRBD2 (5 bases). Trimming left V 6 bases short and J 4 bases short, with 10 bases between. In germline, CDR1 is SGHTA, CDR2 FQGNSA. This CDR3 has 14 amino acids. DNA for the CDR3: TGTGCCAGCAGGGAAGGGAGCGGGGCCAACGTCCTGACTTTC. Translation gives CASREGSGANVLTF.

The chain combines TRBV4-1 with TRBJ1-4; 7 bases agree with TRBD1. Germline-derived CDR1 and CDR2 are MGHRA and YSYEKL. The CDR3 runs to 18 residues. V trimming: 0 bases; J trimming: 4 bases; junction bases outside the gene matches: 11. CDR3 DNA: TGCGCCAGCAGCCAAGATCCGGGGTCGGCAGGGGGTAATGAAAAACTGTTTTTT. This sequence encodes CASSQDPGSAGGNEKLFF.

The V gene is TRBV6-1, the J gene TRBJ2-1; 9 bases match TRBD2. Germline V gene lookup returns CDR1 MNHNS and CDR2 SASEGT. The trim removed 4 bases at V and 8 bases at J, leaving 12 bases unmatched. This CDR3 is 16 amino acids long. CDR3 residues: CASSGEGSGSIDEQFF. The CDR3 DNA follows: TGTGCCAGCAGTGGAGAGGGTAGCGGGAGTATAGATGAGCAGTTCTTC.

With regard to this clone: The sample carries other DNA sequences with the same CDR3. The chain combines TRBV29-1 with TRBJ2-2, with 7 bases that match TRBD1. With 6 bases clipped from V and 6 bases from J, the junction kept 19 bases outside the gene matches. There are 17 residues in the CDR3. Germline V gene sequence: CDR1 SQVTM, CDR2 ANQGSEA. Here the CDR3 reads CSVLDGDSAHVPGELFF. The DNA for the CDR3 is TGCAGCGTCCTGGATGGGGACAGTGCACATGTCCCCGGGGAGCTGTTTTTT.

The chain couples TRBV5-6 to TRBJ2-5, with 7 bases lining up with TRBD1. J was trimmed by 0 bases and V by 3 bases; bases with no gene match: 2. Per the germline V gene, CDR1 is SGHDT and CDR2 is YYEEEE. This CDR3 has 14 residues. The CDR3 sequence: CASSSGTDQETQYF. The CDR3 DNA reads TGTGCCAGCAGCTCGGGGACAGACCAAGAGACCCAGTACTTC. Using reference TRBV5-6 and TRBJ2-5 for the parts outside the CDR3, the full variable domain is DAGVTQSPTHLIKTRGQQVTLRCSPKSGHDTVSWYQQALGQGPQFIFQYYEEEERQRGNFPDRFSGHQFPNYSSELNVNALLLGDSALYLCASSSGTDQETQYFGPGTRLLVL.